This TCR beta chain was captured in a study of blood T cell repertoires in COVID-19. The repertoire was sequenced with immunoSEQ multiplex PCR; TCRdb's copy has only in-frame clones and lacks some. This sample has roughly 240,000 clones, with roughly 82% found just once. Seattle researchers signed up patients amid active infection and tracked them longitudinally. Specimen: peripheral blood. The TCR comes from a woman of 80 years or more with COVID-19, enrolled during active disease.

CDR3 in amino acids: CASSSPVSRGGYTF. The CDR3, as DNA: TGTGCCAGCAGCTCGCCGGTCAGCCGAGGGGGCTACACCTTC. The chain carries TRBV7-2 and TRBJ1-2; D remains unclear. The CDR3 is made up of 14 amino acids. V was pared by 4 bases and J by 8 bases, with 17 bases between. CDR1 and CDR2 from the germline V gene are SGHTA and FQGNSA.